What follows are 27 T cell receptor beta chains derived from one specimen sequenced in a study of HIV-infected patients and healthy controls. No cell fractionation was done, so the repertoire covers all unsorted peripheral blood T cells. Alpha and beta constant-region primers primed reverse transcription of 500 to 550 ng RNA. Separate chain-specific third strand synthesis with multiplexing indices produced the alpha and beta libraries. One entry per CDR3 protein, called by TCRdb with MiXCR from the 5' RACE reads. Of roughly 9,700 distinct CDR3 sequences listed, under 8.5% are singletons. What was sequenced was blood. The receptor set was obtained from an adult in good health.

In this sample, this clonotype turned up many times. The genes are TRBV18 and TRBJ1-2, with D maybe TRBD1 (6 bases). The CDR3 has 14 residues. The V end lost 2 bases, the J end lost 5 bases, and 12 bases lay between the germline ends. The V gene's germline CDR1 is KGHSH and CDR2 LQKENI. In nucleotides, the CDR3 is TGTGCCAGCTCACCAGGACAGTCTCAGTATGGCTACACCTTC. This codes for CASSPGQSQYGYTF.

In this sample, this clonotype turned up many times. CDR3 amino acids: CASSRDRANYGYTF. The CDR3 coding sequence is TGTGCCAGCTCGAGGGACAGGGCAAACTATGGCTACACCTTC. The rearrangement uses TRBV18 and TRBJ1-2, with 9 bases matching TRBD1. This CDR3 spans 14 amino acids. CDR1 is KGHSH and CDR2 is LQKENI in the germline V gene. V trimming: 6 bases; J trimming: 2 bases; junction bases outside the gene matches: 4.

This sequence joins TRBV7-2 and TRBJ1-2; TRBD1 matches at 8 bases. V shed 3 bases, J shed 4 bases, and the junction held 4 bases outside the gene matches. Germline CDR1 is SGHTA and CDR2 is FQGNSA. The CDR3 covers 14 residues. The CDR3 sequence: CASSFGQGPYGYTF. The CDR3, as DNA: TGTGCCAGCAGCTTTGGACAGGGCCCCTATGGCTACACCTTC.

In its sample, this clonotype is medium-sized. The chain has TRBV15 and TRBJ1-5; D uncertain. The CDR3 extends over 12 amino acids. CDR1 and CDR2 (germline): LNHNV, YYDKDF (reference sequence). V was pared by 0 bases and J by 4 bases, with 1 base between. Written as DNA, the CDR3 is TGTGCCACCAGCAGAGATAATCAGCCCCAGCATTTT. Translating gives CATSRDNQPQHF.

The rearrangement links TRBV5-8 to TRBJ1-5, with D unclear. The CDR3 contains 15 residues. Germline CDR1 SGHTS, CDR2 YDEGEE. V was shortened by 2 bases and J by 0 bases, with 9 bases between the two germline ends. The CDR3 loop reads CASSFSGHSNQPQHF. The CDR3, as DNA: TGTGCCAGCAGCTTTTCGGGCCATAGCAATCAGCCCCAGCATTTT.

This clonotype is medium-sized (0.01 to 0.1%) in the sample. The chain couples TRBV5-1 to TRBJ1-2, with D hard to call. V lost 0 bases, J lost 6 bases, and 15 bases lay in between. The germline gives CDR1 SGHRS, CDR2 YFSETQ. This CDR3 region has 15 residues. The CDR3 spells CASSLAGRVVDGYTF. The CDR3 DNA is TGCGCCAGCAGCTTGGCCGGACGGGTAGTCGATGGCTACACCTTC.

This clonotype was seen only a few times. The chain carries TRBV11-2 and TRBJ2-5, with TRBD1 identical over 11 bases. The CDR3 consists of 17 residues. CDR1 is SGHAT, CDR2 FQNNGV, per germline. V trimming: 5 bases; J trimming: 5 bases; junction bases outside the gene matches: 13. The CDR3 bases are TGTGCCAGCAGCCCCTTTGGGGGACAGGGGGTTGAGGAGACCCAGTACTTC. Its translation: CASSPFGGQGVEETQYF.

In this sample, this clonotype turned up many times. The chain recombines TRBV6-5 with TRBJ1-4; 9 bases map to TRBD1. The CDR3 sequence is 15 residues long. Germline V gene lookup returns CDR1 MNHEY and CDR2 SVGAGI. The junction had 8 bases not matched to a gene; V was cut back by 5 bases and J by 7 bases. CDR3 sequence: CASSTTGGAGEKLFF. As DNA, the CDR3 is TGTGCCAGCAGTACAACAGGGGGCGCGGGTGAAAAACTGTTTTTT.

This clonotype appeared many times. The chain uses TRBV30 and TRBJ2-6; possible D gene TRBD1, 6 bases. V lost 2 bases and J 2 bases, leaving 7 bases between the germline ends. This CDR3 has 14 amino acids. Germline CDR1 reads GTSNPN; CDR2 reads SVGIG (reference sequence). The CDR3: CAWSRTAGANVLTF. DNA for the CDR3: TGTGCCTGGAGTCGGACAGCTGGGGCCAACGTCCTGACTTTC.

This clonotype was seen ten or more times. The V call is TRBV9, the J call TRBJ1-6; D might be TRBD1 (6 bases). The CDR3 extends over 15 amino acids. Germline V CDR1 and CDR2: SGDLS, YYNGEE. V lost 0 bases, J lost 7 bases, and 11 bases lay in between. CDR3 nucleotides: TGTGCCAGCAGCGTAGAAGGGACACCCAATTCACCCCTCCACTTT. Amino acids: CASSVEGTPNSPLHF. The variable domain in full, completed from reference TRBV9 and TRBJ1-6, reads DSGVTQTPKHLITATGQRVTLRCSPRSGDLSVYWYQQSLDQGLQFLIQYYNGEERAKGNILERFSAQQFPDLHSELNLSSLELGDSALYFCASSVEGTPNSPLHFGNGTRLTVT.

There are many counts of this clonotype. The V gene is TRBV7-8, the J gene TRBJ1-5, with D tentatively TRBD1 (5 bases). The V gene's germline CDR1 is SGHVS and CDR2 FQNEAQ. The CDR3 sequence is 16 residues long. Trimming took 5 bases from V and 2 from J, leaving 16 bases between them. In DNA, the CDR3 is TGTGCCAGCAGCCCCCTGGGACTTCGGGGCAATCAGCCCCAGCATTTT. Translation gives CASSPLGLRGNQPQHF.

This clonotype is medium-sized within its sample. This rearrangement joins TRBV5-1 to TRBJ2-5; TRBD1 matches 8 bases. V shed 4 bases and J 5 bases; nucleotides not matched to a gene: 7. The length of the CDR3 is 14 residues. CDR1 and CDR2 from the germline V gene are SGHRS and YFSETQ. Here the CDR3 DNA reads TGCGCCAGCAGCCCCCGACAGGGGAGGGAGACCCAGTACTTC. Translating gives CASSPRQGRETQYF.

By sample share, this clonotype is medium-sized (0.01 to 0.1%). V gene TRBV5-1 combines with J gene TRBJ1-6; 8 positions agree with TRBD1. The CDR3 extends over 15 amino acids. Germline V gives CDR1 SGHRS, CDR2 YFSETQ. V gave up 0 bases and J gave up 8 bases; unmatched junction bases: 4. The CDR3 region has the DNA TGCGCCAGCAGCTTGGCCCCAGGGGGCGATTCACCCCTCCACTTT. Translation: CASSLAPGGDSPLHF.

This clonotype is labeled as medium-sized. The chain is built from TRBV19 and TRBJ2-1; tentative D call: TRBD2 (6 bases). The V gene lost 9 bases and the J gene lost 5 bases, with 8 bases spanning the gap. CDR3 size: 11 residues. CDR1 LNHDA and CDR2 SQIVND come from the germline V gene (reference sequence). As DNA, the CDR3 is TGTGCCAGCGGGAGCCACAATGAGCAGTTCTTC. Amino acid sequence: CASGSHNEQFF.

In its sample, this clonotype ranks as medium-sized. The chain employs TRBV5-1 and TRBJ2-2, with D unclear. The germline V and J ends were trimmed by 5 bases and 1 base, with 3 bases remaining between them. Germline V lookup: CDR1 SGHRS, CDR2 YFSETQ. The CDR3 spans 12 residues. CDR3: CASRMNTGELFF. As DNA, the CDR3 is TGCGCCAGCAGGATGAACACCGGGGAGCTGTTTTTT.

V and J are TRBV5-1 and TRBJ1-4; D not resolved. Germline V gives CDR1 SGHRS, CDR2 YFSETQ. Trimming took 4 bases from V and 8 from J, leaving 15 bases between them. This CDR3 contains 14 residues. CDR3 DNA sequence: TGCGCCAGCAGCCTAGACGTCCCTTGGGAAAAACTGTTTTTT. Encoded protein: CASSLDVPWEKLFF.

By frequency in the sample, this clonotype is medium-sized. The V and J genes are TRBV3-1 and TRBJ1-1, with D hard to call. V lost 6 bases and J 4 bases, leaving 27 bases between the germline ends. Looked up from germline, CDR1 is LGHDT and CDR2 is YNNKEL (reference sequence). The CDR3 is 18 residues long. CDR3: CASSLIPGPRPGGTEAFF. DNA of the CDR3: TGTGCCAGCAGTTTAATCCCCGGTCCTCGCCCCGGCGGCACTGAAGCTTTCTTT.

This clonotype has just a few counts. The chain is built from TRBV5-1 and TRBJ1-5; 8 positions match TRBD1. The CDR3 loop spans 19 amino acids. Germline CDR1 is SGHRS and CDR2 is YFSETQ. The V gene end was trimmed by 0 bases and the J gene end by 0 bases; junction bases not matched to a gene: 11. The CDR3 coding sequence is TGCGCCAGCAGCTTGGTTCCTGGACAGGGAATATATAGCAATCAGCCCCAGCATTTT. Amino acids: CASSLVPGQGIYSNQPQHF.

Note on this clonotype: Since a much larger clone is just one base distant, this may be a read error. Likely a read error: the CDR3 ends without its conserved phenylalanine or tryptophan. The CDR3 region is CAISSQGVNTEAFI. The DNA of the CDR3 is TGTGCCATCAGCTCACAGGGAGTGAACACTGAAGCTTTCATT. The J gene is TRBJ1-1, the V gene TRBV10-3; weak D call: TRBD1 (6 bases). This CDR3 is 14 amino acids long. The ends were cut back, 6 bases at V and 0 bases at J, with 11 bases in the middle. Germline V gives CDR1 ENHRY, CDR2 SYGVKD.

This clonotype was observed a handful of times. The chain uses TRBV12-3 or TRBV12-4 and TRBJ2-1; TRBD1 is a possible D gene (7 bases). The CDR3 runs 15 residues. V shed 2 bases and J shed 7 bases, with 15 bases lying between them. CDR3 sequence reads: CASSLRGDSWNEQFF. In DNA, the CDR3 is TGTGCCAGCAGTTTAAGGGGGGACAGTTGGAATGAGCAGTTCTTC.

This clonotype is labeled medium-sized. The V gene is TRBV27, the J gene TRBJ1-4; possibly TRBD1 for D (6 bases). The CDR3 sequence is 15 residues long. Trimming pared 5 bases from V and 5 bases from J, leaving 15 bases between. Per the germline V gene, CDR1 is MNHEY and CDR2 is SMNVEV (reference sequence). CDR3 nucleotides: TGTGCCAGCAGTCAGATGGACAGTAGAAATGAAAAACTGTTTTTT. Amino acid sequence: CASSQMDSRNEKLFF.

There are many counts of this clonotype. The V call is TRBV5-1, the J call TRBJ1-5, with a weak D call TRBD1 (6 bases). The CDR3 has 15 residues. Trimming stripped 0 bases from V and 6 bases from J, with 13 bases between. Germline CDR1 is SGHRS and CDR2 is YFSETQ. The DNA for the CDR3 is TGCGCCAGCAGCTTGGTCTCAGGGGCGGGTCAGCCCCAGCATTTT. Its translation: CASSLVSGAGQPQHF.

This clonotype is categorized as medium-sized. This chain uses TRBV7-2 with TRBJ2-7, with D maybe TRBD2 (5 bases). The CDR3 has 11 residues. V was cut by 5 bases and J by 4 bases, with 6 bases left in between. Germline V gene data show CDR1 as SGHTA and CDR2 as FQGNSA. This chain's CDR3 is CASSPGYEQYF. In nucleotides, the CDR3 is TGTGCCAGCAGCCCGGGGTACGAGCAGTACTTC.

In its sample, this clonotype was seen a few times. The rearrangement uses TRBV7-9 and TRBJ1-6; D remains ambiguous. The CDR3 is 15 residues long. Trimming pared 0 bases from V and 4 bases from J, leaving 7 bases between. Germline CDR1 SEHNR, CDR2 FQNEAQ (reference sequence). The CDR3 sequence: CASSLAFDYNSPLHF. The CDR3 bases are TGTGCCAGCAGCTTAGCTTTTGATTATAATTCACCCCTCCACTTT. Filled out from reference TRBV7-9 and TRBJ1-6, the complete variable domain reads DTGVSQNPRHKITKRGQNVTFRCDPISEHNRLYWYRQTLGQGPEFLTYFQNEAQLEKSRLLSDRFSAERPKGSFSTLEIQRTEQGDSAMYLCASSLAFDYNSPLHFGNGTRLTVT.

This clonotype is medium-sized within its sample. V gene TRBV7-9 combines with J gene TRBJ1-1; 8 nucleotides align to TRBD1. V shed 1 base and J 11 bases; nucleotides not matched to a gene: 6. This CDR3 has 13 residues. Germline V CDR1 and CDR2: SEHNR, FQNEAQ (reference sequence). This chain's CDR3 is CASSLEVQGAAFF. CDR3 sequence (DNA): TGTGCCAGCAGCTTAGAGGTCCAGGGGGCGGCTTTCTTT. Using reference TRBV7-9 and TRBJ1-1 for the parts outside the CDR3, the full variable domain is DTGVSQNPRHKITKRGQNVTFRCDPISEHNRLYWYRQTLGQGPEFLTYFQNEAQLEKSRLLSDRFSAERPKGSFSTLEIQRTEQGDSAMYLCASSLEVQGAAFFGQGTRLTVV.

Sample share makes this clonotype medium-sized. This chain connects TRBV6-1 to TRBJ1-1; no definite D call. The CDR3 runs to 15 residues. Germline V gene lookup returns CDR1 MNHNS and CDR2 SASEGT. Trimming took 3 bases from V and 2 from J, leaving 13 bases between them. CDR3: CASSEFAQFNTEAFF. CDR3 coding DNA: TGTGCCAGCAGTGAGTTCGCGCAGTTTAACACTGAAGCTTTCTTT.

The table lists this clonotype with many counts. The chain joins TRBV7-9 to TRBJ1-1; 8 nucleotides agree with TRBD1. The CDR3 has 12 amino acids. V gave up 5 bases and J gave up 7 bases; unmatched junction bases: 3. The germline CDR1 and CDR2 sequences are SEHNR and FQNEAQ (reference sequence). The CDR3 protein is CASSPGTGEAFF. The CDR3 nucleotides read TGTGCCAGCAGCCCCGGGACAGGTGAAGCTTTCTTT.